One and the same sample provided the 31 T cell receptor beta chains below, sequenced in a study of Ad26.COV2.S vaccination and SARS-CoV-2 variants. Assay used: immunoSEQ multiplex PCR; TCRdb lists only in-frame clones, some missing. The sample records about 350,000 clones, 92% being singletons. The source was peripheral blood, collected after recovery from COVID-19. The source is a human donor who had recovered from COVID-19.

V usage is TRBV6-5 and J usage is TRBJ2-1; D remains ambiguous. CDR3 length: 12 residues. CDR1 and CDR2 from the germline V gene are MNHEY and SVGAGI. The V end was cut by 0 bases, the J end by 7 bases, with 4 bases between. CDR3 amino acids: CASSYSMNEQFF. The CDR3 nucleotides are TGTGCCAGCAGTTACTCTATGAATGAGCAGTTCTTC.

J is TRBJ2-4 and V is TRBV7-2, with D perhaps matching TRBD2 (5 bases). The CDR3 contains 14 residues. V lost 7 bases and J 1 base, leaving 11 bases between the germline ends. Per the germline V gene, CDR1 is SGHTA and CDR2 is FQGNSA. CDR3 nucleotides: TGTGCCAGCACCTCTCGAGGGGCCAAAAACATTCAGTACTTC. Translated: CASTSRGAKNIQYF.

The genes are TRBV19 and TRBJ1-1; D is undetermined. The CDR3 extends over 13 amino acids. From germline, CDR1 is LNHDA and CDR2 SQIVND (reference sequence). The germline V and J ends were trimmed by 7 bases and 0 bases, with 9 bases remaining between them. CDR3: CASTERMNTEAFF. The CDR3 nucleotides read TGTGCCAGTACCGAACGGATGAACACTGAAGCTTTCTTT.

For the CDR3, the DNA is TGTGCCAGCAGCTTTAACACTGAAGCTTTCTTT. It translates to CASSFNTEAFF. The rearrangement links TRBV11-2 to TRBJ1-1, with unresolved D. Deletions cut 3 bases from V and 2 bases from J, with 1 base between. Germline CDR1 reads SGHAT; CDR2 reads FQNNGV. CDR3 length equals 11 residues.

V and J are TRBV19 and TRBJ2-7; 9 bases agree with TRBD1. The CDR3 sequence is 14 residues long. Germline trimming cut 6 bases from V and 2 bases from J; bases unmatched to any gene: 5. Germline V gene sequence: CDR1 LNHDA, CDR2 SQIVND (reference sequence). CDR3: CASSLGQGPYEQYF. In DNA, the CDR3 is TGTGCCAGTAGCCTAGGACAGGGGCCCTACGAGCAGTACTTC.

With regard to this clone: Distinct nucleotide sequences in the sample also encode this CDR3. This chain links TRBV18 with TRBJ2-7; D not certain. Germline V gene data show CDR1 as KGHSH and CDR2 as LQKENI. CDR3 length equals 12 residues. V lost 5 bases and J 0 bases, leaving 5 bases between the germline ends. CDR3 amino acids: CASSSSSYEQYF. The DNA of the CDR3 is TGTGCCAGCTCATCAAGCTCCTACGAGCAGTACTTC.

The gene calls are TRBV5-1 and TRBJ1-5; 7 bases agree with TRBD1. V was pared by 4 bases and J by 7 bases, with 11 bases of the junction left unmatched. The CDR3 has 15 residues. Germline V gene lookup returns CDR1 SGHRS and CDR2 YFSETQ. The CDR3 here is CASSPVGDSWQPQHF. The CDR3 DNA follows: TGCGCCAGCAGCCCGGTCGGGGACAGTTGGCAGCCCCAGCATTTT. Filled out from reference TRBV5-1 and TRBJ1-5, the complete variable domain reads KAGVTQTPRYLIKTRGQQVTLSCSPISGHRSVSWYQQTPGQGLQFLFEYFSETQRNKGNFPGRFSGRQFSNSRSEMNVSTLELGDSALYLCASSPVGDSWQPQHFGDGTRLSIL.

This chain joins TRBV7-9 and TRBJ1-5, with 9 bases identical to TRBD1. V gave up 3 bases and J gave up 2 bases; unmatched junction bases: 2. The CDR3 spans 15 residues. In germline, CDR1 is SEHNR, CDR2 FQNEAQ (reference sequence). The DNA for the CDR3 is TGTGCCAGCAGCTTGGACAGGGGTGGCAATCAGCCCCAGCATTTT. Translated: CASSLDRGGNQPQHF. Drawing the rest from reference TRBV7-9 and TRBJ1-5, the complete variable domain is DTGVSQNPRHKITKRGQNVTFRCDPISEHNRLYWYRQTLGQGPEFLTYFQNEAQLEKSRLLSDRFSAERPKGSFSTLEIQRTEQGDSAMYLCASSLDRGGNQPQHFGDGTRLSIL.

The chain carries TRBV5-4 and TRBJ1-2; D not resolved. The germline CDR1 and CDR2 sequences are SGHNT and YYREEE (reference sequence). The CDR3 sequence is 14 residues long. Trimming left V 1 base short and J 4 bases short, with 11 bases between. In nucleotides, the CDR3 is TGTGCCAGCAGCTTGAGGAGCAGCTTCTATGGCTACACCTTC. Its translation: CASSLRSSFYGYTF.

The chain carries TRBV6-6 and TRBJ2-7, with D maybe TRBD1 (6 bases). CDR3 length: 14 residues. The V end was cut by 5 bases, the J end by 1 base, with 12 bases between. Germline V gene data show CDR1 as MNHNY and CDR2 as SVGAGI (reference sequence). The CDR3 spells CASSDKQGSYEQYF. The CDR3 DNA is TGTGCCAGCAGTGACAAACAGGGATCCTACGAGCAGTACTTC.

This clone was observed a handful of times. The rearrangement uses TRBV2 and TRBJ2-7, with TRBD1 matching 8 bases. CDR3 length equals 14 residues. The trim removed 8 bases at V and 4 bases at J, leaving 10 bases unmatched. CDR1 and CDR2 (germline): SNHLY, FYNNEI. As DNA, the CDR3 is TGTGCCAGCGGAGGACAGGGAAGGGGGTACGAGCAGTACTTC. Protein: CASGGQGRGYEQYF.

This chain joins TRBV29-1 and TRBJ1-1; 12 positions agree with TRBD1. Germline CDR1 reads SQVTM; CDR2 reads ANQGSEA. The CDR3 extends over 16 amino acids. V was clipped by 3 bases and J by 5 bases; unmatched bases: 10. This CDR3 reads CSVDTGQGAVGTEAFF. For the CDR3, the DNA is TGCAGCGTTGATACGGGACAGGGGGCTGTGGGGACTGAAGCTTTCTTT.

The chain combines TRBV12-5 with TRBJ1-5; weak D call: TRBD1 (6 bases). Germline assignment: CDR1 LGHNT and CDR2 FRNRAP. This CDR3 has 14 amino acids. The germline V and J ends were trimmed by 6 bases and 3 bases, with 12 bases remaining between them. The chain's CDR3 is CASGRQGFNQPQHF. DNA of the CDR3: TGTGCTAGTGGGAGGCAGGGGTTCAATCAGCCCCAGCATTTT.

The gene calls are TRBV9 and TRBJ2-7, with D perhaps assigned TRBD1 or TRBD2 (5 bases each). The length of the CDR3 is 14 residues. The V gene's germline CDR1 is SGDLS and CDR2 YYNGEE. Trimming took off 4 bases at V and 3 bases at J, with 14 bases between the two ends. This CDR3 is CASSPRDGVYEQYF. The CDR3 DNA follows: TGTGCCAGCAGCCCCCGGGACGGAGTCTACGAGCAGTACTTC.

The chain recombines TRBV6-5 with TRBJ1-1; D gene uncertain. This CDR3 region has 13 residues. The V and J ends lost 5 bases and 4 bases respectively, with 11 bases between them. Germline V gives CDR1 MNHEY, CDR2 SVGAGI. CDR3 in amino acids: CASSNKGRTEAFF. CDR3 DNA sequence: TGTGCCAGCAGTAACAAGGGCCGCACTGAAGCTTTCTTT.

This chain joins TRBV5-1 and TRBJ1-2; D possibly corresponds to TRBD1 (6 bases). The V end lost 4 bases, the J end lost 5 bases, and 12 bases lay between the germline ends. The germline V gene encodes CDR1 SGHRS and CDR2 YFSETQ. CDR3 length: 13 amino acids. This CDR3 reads CASSPGGTYGYTF. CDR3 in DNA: TGCGCCAGCAGCCCGGGGGGCACTTATGGCTACACCTTC.

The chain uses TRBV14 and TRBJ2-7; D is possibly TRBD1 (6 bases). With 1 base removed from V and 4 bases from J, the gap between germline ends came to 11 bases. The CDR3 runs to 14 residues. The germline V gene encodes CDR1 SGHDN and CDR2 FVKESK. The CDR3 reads CASSQGQGMYEQYF. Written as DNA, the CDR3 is TGTGCCAGCAGCCAAGGTCAGGGGATGTACGAGCAGTACTTC.

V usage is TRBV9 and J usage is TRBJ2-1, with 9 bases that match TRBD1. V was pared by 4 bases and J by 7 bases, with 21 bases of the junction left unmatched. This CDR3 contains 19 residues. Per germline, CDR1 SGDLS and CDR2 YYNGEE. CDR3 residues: CASSPRQGEGRGSRNEQFF. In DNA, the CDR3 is TGTGCCAGCAGCCCCCGACAGGGGGAGGGTCGGGGAAGTAGGAATGAGCAGTTCTTC.

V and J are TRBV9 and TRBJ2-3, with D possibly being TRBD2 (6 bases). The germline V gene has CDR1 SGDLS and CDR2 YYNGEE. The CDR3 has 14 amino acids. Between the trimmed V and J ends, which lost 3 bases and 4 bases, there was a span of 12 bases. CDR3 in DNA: TGTGCCAGCAGCGAATGGAGGGACCCAGATACGCAGTATTTT. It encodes CASSEWRDPDTQYF.

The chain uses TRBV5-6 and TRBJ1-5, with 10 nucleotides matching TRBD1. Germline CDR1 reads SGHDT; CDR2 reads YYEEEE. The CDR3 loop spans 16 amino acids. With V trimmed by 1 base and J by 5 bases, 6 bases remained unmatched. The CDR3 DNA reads TGTGCCAGCAGCTTGTTGGGACAGGGGCCCGATCAGCCCCAGCATTTT. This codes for CASSLLGQGPDQPQHF.

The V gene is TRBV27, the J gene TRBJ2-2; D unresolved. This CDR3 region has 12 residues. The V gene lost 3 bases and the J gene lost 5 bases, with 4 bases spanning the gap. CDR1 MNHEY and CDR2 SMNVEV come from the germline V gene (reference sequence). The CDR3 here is CASSFGTGELFF. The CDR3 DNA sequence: TGTGCCAGCAGTTTCGGAACCGGGGAGCTGTTTTTT.

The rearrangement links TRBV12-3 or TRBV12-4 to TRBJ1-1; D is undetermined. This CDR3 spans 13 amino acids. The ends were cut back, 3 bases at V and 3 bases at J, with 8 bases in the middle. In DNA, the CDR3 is TGTGCCAGCAGTTTGGCGTGGGACACTGAAGCTTTCTTT. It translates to CASSLAWDTEAFF.

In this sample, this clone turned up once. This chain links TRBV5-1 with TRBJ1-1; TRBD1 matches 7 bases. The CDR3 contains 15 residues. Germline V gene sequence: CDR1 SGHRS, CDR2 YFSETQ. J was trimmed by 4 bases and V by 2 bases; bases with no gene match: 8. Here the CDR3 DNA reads TGCGCCAGCAGCTTTACAGGGGTAGCGGCCACTGAAGCTTTCTTT. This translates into CASSFTGVAATEAFF.

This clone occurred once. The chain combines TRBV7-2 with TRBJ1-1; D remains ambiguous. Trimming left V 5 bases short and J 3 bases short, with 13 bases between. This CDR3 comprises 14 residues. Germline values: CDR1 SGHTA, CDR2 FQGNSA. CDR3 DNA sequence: TGTGCCAGCAGCCAGACGAGGGATGACACTGAAGCTTTCTTT. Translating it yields CASSQTRDDTEAFF.

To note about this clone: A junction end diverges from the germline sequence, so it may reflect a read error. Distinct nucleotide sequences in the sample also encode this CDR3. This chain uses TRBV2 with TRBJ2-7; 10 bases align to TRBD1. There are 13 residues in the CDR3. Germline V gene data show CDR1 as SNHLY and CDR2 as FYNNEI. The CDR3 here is CASSRQGAYEQYF. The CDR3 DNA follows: TGTGCCAGCAGTCGACAGGGGGCCTATGAGCAGTACTTC.

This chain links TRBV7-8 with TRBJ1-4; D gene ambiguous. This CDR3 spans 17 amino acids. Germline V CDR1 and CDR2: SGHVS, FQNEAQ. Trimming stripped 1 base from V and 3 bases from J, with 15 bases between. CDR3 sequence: CASSLERVAGPNEKLFF. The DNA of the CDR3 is TGTGCCAGCAGCTTAGAACGTGTGGCAGGCCCTAATGAAAAACTGTTTTTT.

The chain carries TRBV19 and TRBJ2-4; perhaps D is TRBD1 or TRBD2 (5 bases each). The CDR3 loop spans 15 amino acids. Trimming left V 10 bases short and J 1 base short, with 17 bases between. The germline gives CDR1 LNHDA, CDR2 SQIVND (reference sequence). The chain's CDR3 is CATREVGDAKNIQYF. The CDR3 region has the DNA TGTGCCACACGCGAGGTGGGGGACGCCAAAAACATTCAGTACTTC.

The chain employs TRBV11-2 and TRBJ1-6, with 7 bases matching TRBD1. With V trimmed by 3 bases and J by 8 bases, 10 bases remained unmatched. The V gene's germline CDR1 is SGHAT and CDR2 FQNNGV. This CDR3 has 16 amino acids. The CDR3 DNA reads TGTGCCAGCAGCTTCTCGACAGGGTGGATGCATTCACCCCTCCACTTT. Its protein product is CASSFSTGWMHSPLHF.

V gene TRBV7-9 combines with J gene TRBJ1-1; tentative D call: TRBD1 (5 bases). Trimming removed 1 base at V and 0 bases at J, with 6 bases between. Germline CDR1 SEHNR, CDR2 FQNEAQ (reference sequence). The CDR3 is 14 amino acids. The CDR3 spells CASSLGGLNTEAFF. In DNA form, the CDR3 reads TGTGCCAGCAGCTTAGGGGGACTGAACACTGAAGCTTTCTTT.

CDR3 bases: TGCGCCAGCAGCCAAGGACCTAGCCAGAGAATCAATGAGCAGTTCTTC. Residues: CASSQGPSQRINEQFF. This chain links TRBV4-1 with TRBJ2-1; TRBD2 is a possible D gene (5 bases). V was clipped by 1 base and J by 6 bases, with 16 bases between them. Germline V gene data show CDR1 as MGHRA and CDR2 as YSYEKL. CDR3 size: 16 residues.

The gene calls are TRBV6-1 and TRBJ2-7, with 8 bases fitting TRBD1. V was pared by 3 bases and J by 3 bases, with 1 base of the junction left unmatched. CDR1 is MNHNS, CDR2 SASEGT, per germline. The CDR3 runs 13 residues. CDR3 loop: CASSEDRVYEQYF. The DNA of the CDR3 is TGTGCCAGCAGTGAGGACAGGGTCTACGAGCAGTACTTC.